This T cell receptor beta chain originates from a study of cytomegalovirus exposure and HLA in healthy donors. In this sample, this clone turned up a few times. What it recognizes is unknown. Study outcomes and limitations: The study found most TCR sequences rare, yet found some public TCRs in many donors. Reportedly, a later analysis found an Asian-associated ancestry cluster had fewer N-insertions than the roughly 700-donor mean. Exclusion as indistinguishable affected some V segments, including TRBV6-2 and TRBV6-3.

Looked up from germline, CDR1 is MNHNY and CDR2 is SVGAGI (reference sequence). Trimming stripped 6 bases from V and 5 bases from J, with 7 bases between. The length of the CDR3 is 12 residues. Primers: 60 Vbeta forward and 13 Jbeta reverse. Some clones are missing from TCRdb's copy, which holds only in-frame ones; the method was immunoSEQ multiplex PCR. Of 72,000 or so clones listed, about 60% are singletons. The clonotype was recovered from a woman aged 50 to 60 in good health and CMV-seronegative. The chain links TRBV6-6 to TRBJ2-2, with D unresolved. Sequenced: PBMCs. CDR3 in DNA: TGTGCCAGCAGCGGGTGGACCGGGGAGCTGTTTTTT. It codes for CASSGWTGELFF.